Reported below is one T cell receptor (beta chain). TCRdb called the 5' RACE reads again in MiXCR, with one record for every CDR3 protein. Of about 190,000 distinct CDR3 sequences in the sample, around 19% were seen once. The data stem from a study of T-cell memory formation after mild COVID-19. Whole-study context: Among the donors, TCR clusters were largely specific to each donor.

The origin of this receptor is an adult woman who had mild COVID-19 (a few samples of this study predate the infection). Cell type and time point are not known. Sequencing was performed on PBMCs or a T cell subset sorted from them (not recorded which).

CDR3 sequence reads: CSAREGTSGLADTQYF. Written as DNA, the CDR3 is TGCAGTGCTAGAGAGGGGACTAGCGGGCTTGCGGATACGCAGTATTTT. This rearrangement joins TRBV20-1 to TRBJ2-3; 12 bases map to TRBD2. Germline V gene lookup returns CDR1 DFQATT and CDR2 SNEGSKA (reference sequence). The CDR3 is 16 amino acids. The trim removed 0 bases at V and 6 bases at J, leaving 7 bases unmatched.